Each of the 23 T cell receptor beta chains below was sequenced from the same sample in a study of cytotoxic CD8 clonotypes in ibrutinib-treated CLL. This table comes from immunoSEQ multiplex PCR, and its TCRdb copy is limited to in-frame clones, with some not included. The repertoire consists of about 74,000 clones, with approximately 80% occurring once and the leading ten covering 7.5% to 8%. The sample in question was PBMCs, obtained at disease progression, from a patient treated with ibrutinib. Source of these receptors: a human donor with chronic lymphocytic leukemia.

This clone was counted only a few times. The chain carries TRBV27 and TRBJ1-1, with no clear D. Trimming shortened V by 3 bases and J by 1 base, and 6 bases separated the two germline ends. The CDR3 has 13 residues. Germline V CDR1 and CDR2: MNHEY, SMNVEV (reference sequence). CDR3 coding DNA: TGTGCCAGCAGTTTCGGGCAGAACACTGAAGCTTTCTTT. Its translation is CASSFGQNTEAFF.

The J gene is TRBJ2-5, the V gene TRBV30; no clear D gene. The CDR3 covers 13 residues. Trimming stripped 0 bases from V and 5 bases from J, with 10 bases between. CDR1 and CDR2 from the germline V gene are GTSNPN and SVGIG (reference sequence). DNA for the CDR3: TGTGCCTGGAGTGTTGAGTTAGGGGAGACCCAGTACTTC. This sequence encodes CAWSVELGETQYF.

The V and J genes are TRBV5-1 and TRBJ2-7, with 14 bases aligning to TRBD2. Losses at the gene ends were 6 bases for V and 0 bases for J; bases not matched to a gene: 8. This CDR3 has 17 amino acids. From germline, CDR1 is SGHRS and CDR2 YFSETQ. The CDR3 DNA reads as TGCGCCAGCACAGGACTAGCGGGGGGAAAGAGCTCCTACGAGCAGTACTTC. Translated: CASTGLAGGKSSYEQYF.

Only a few counts were recorded for this clone. The chain combines TRBV7-2 with TRBJ2-7; D might be TRBD2 (5 bases). Trimming removed 8 bases at V and 3 bases at J, with 8 bases between. This CDR3 has 11 residues. CDR1 is SGHTA, CDR2 FQGNSA, per germline. CDR3 in DNA: TGTGCCAGCCGGGGAGACTACGAGCAGTACTTC. Protein product: CASRGDYEQYF.

The chain recombines TRBV18 with TRBJ2-3; D ambiguous. The CDR3 is 16 residues long. Per the germline V gene, CDR1 is KGHSH and CDR2 is LQKENI. Deletions cut 0 bases from V and 2 bases from J, with 12 bases between. CDR3 sequence reads: CASSPPNKVITDTQYF. In nucleotides, the CDR3 is TGTGCCAGCTCACCACCAAATAAGGTGATCACAGATACGCAGTATTTT.

CDR3 DNA sequence: TGTGCCAGCCGGACAGGGGGGACAGATACGCAGTATTTT. Its protein product is CASRTGGTDTQYF. The J gene is TRBJ2-3, the V gene TRBV27; 10 nucleotides match TRBD1. From germline, CDR1 is MNHEY and CDR2 SMNVEV (reference sequence). Germline trimming cut 8 bases from V and 3 bases from J; bases unmatched to any gene: 2. The CDR3 covers 13 residues.

The chain recombines TRBV7-9 with TRBJ2-5; the match to TRBD2 covers 9 bases. V dropped 7 bases and J dropped 0; count of bases not matched to a gene: 6. The length of the CDR3 is 15 residues. CDR1 SEHNR and CDR2 FQNEAQ come from the germline V gene (reference sequence). CDR3 sequence: CASNPTSGNQETQYF. The CDR3 coding sequence is TGTGCCAGCAACCCGACTAGCGGCAACCAAGAGACCCAGTACTTC.

A single count supports this clone. The chain's CDR3 is CASSLMWDLGRSEKLFF. CDR3 coding DNA: TGTGCCAGCAGCTTAATGTGGGACCTCGGGCGGAGTGAAAAACTGTTTTTT. The chain joins TRBV7-9 to TRBJ1-4; D may be TRBD1 (5 bases). Germline V lookup: CDR1 SEHNR, CDR2 FQNEAQ (reference sequence). Deletions cut 2 bases from V and 7 bases from J, with 20 bases between. This CDR3 has 17 residues. Drawing the rest from reference TRBV7-9 and TRBJ1-4, the complete variable domain is DTGVSQNPRHKITKRGQNVTFRCDPISEHNRLYWYRQTLGQGPEFLTYFQNEAQLEKSRLLSDRFSAERPKGSFSTLEIQRTEQGDSAMYLCASSLMWDLGRSEKLFFGSGTQLSVL.

This chain links TRBV6-1 with TRBJ1-1; D gene unclear. In germline, CDR1 is MNHNS, CDR2 SASEGT. The CDR3 totals 14 residues. V dropped 0 bases and J dropped 2 bases, with 7 bases sitting between them. DNA for the CDR3: TGTGCCAGCAGTGAAGCTGTTGGCAACACTGAAGCTTTCTTT. This encodes CASSEAVGNTEAFF.

The J gene is TRBJ2-5, the V gene TRBV7-3; perhaps TRBD1 as D (5 bases). The CDR3 has 14 amino acids. Germline CDR1 reads SGHTA; CDR2 reads FQGTGA. Trimming cost V 0 bases and J 7 bases, with 12 bases left between them. The CDR3 coding sequence is TGTGCCAGCAGCTTAACGGGCAGAACAGGGACCCAGTACTTC. As protein: CASSLTGRTGTQYF.

CDR3: CASSADGVWGNQPQHF. The CDR3 bases are TGTGCCAGTAGTGCGGACGGGGTATGGGGCAATCAGCCCCAGCATTTT. This chain joins TRBV19 and TRBJ1-5; D call uncertain. The CDR3 consists of 16 residues. Per the germline V gene, CDR1 is LNHDA and CDR2 is SQIVND (reference sequence). V lost 5 bases to trimming and J lost 2 bases, with 16 bases between them.

The J gene is TRBJ1-5, the V gene TRBV7-9; a possible D gene is TRBD1 (5 bases). V gave up 2 bases and J gave up 6 bases, with 17 bases separating them. This CDR3 has 16 residues. Germline assignment: CDR1 SEHNR and CDR2 FQNEAQ (reference sequence). The CDR3 is CASSLLTGLGGQPQHF. The DNA for the CDR3 is TGTGCCAGCAGCTTATTAACAGGTCTGGGGGGTCAGCCCCAGCATTTT.

This chain joins TRBV6-5 and TRBJ1-2; TRBD1 is a possible D gene (6 bases). Trimming left V 4 bases short and J 4 bases short, with 16 bases between. CDR1 MNHEY and CDR2 SVGAGI come from the germline V gene. The CDR3 contains 15 residues. CDR3: CASSSNREPFYGYTF. CDR3 coding DNA: TGTGCCAGCAGTTCAAACAGGGAACCTTTCTATGGCTACACCTTC.

This clone was recorded once. This rearrangement joins TRBV10-2 to TRBJ2-5; TRBD2 matches at 7 bases. The CDR3 consists of 13 residues. Germline V gives CDR1 WSHSY, CDR2 SAAADI. After removal of 6 bases from V and 7 bases from J, the junction contained 8 bases not matched to a gene. CDR3 amino acids: CASSSPGRATQYF. The CDR3 nucleotides read TGCGCCAGCAGCTCGCCAGGGAGGGCGACCCAGTACTTC.

The chain has TRBV30 and TRBJ2-2; the D call may be TRBD1 or TRBD2 (6 bases each). CDR1 and CDR2 from the germline V gene are GTSNPN and SVGIG (reference sequence). The CDR3 spans 16 residues. The V end lost 7 bases, the J end lost 3 bases, and 21 bases lay between the germline ends. The CDR3 nucleotides read TGTGCCTTCTCTGTGGGGGGCAGGGTATACACCGGGGAGCTGTTTTTT. This sequence encodes CAFSVGGRVYTGELFF.

The V call is TRBV15, the J call TRBJ1-6; D not certain. V shed 3 bases and J shed 13 bases, with 10 bases lying between them. Germline V gene sequence: CDR1 LNHNV, CDR2 YYDKDF (reference sequence). There are 12 residues in the CDR3. The CDR3, as DNA: TGTGCCACCAGCAGCTATAAGTTGCCCCTCCACTTT. This sequence encodes CATSSYKLPLHF.

V usage is TRBV28 and J usage is TRBJ2-3; D gene ambiguous. The CDR3 is made up of 14 amino acids. Trimming removed 6 bases from V and 0 bases from J, with 10 bases in between. Germline V gives CDR1 MDHEN, CDR2 SYDVKM. This chain's CDR3 is CASREDDSTDTQYF. CDR3 DNA: TGTGCCAGCAGAGAAGACGACAGCACAGATACGCAGTATTTT.

The chain links TRBV28 to TRBJ1-1; D gene ambiguous. V lost 8 bases, J lost 0 bases, and 10 bases lay in between. Germline assignment: CDR1 MDHEN and CDR2 SYDVKM. CDR3 size: 13 residues. CDR3 in DNA: TGTGCCAGCTACAATGAGATGAACACTGAAGCTTTCTTT. It codes for CASYNEMNTEAFF.

The chain recombines TRBV12-1 with TRBJ2-4; the D call of TRBD1 is as the table states it, not checked on the DNA. TRBV12-1 has pseudogene status. The CDR3 consists of 19 residues. CDR3 sequence reads: CASRLPHYPGQGSKNIQYF. The CDR3 DNA sequence: TGTGCCAGCAGGTTACCACATTACCCGGGACAGGGGTCCAAAAACATTCAGTACTTC.

This rearrangement joins TRBV29-1 to TRBJ2-4; D unclear. The CDR3 contains 13 residues. Germline CDR1 SQVTM, CDR2 ANQGSEA. V lost 4 bases and J 3 bases, leaving 10 bases between the germline ends. This chain's CDR3 is CSVGGRSKNIQYF. The CDR3 DNA follows: TGCAGCGTTGGAGGAAGGAGCAAAAACATTCAGTACTTC.

Only one count was recorded for this clone. This sequence joins TRBV19 and TRBJ1-2; the D gene is possibly TRBD1 (6 bases). Trimming shortened V by 4 bases and J by 3 bases, and 15 bases separated the two germline ends. Germline lookup yields CDR1 LNHDA and CDR2 SQIVND (reference sequence). This CDR3 contains 15 residues. In DNA form, the CDR3 reads TGTGCCAGTAGTACCCGACCCGGGACACACTATGGCTACACCTTC. This translates into CASSTRPGTHYGYTF.

As concerns this clone: Other DNA sequences in this sample translate to the same CDR3. This chain connects TRBV19 to TRBJ2-3, with unresolved D. Germline V gives CDR1 LNHDA, CDR2 SQIVND (reference sequence). Trimming left V 5 bases short and J 1 base short, with 4 bases between. The CDR3 length is 12 residues. CDR3 coding DNA: TGTGCCAGTAGTGCCCGCACAGATACGCAGTATTTT. This gives the protein CASSARTDTQYF.

DNA for the CDR3: TGTGCCAGCAGGGACGGTGGGGGCGGGGAGCTGTTTTTT. Its translation: CASRDGGGGELFF. The chain uses TRBV28 and TRBJ2-2; perhaps D is TRBD1 or TRBD2 (5 bases each). The V gene lost 6 bases and the J gene lost 7 bases, with 12 bases spanning the gap. The CDR3 has 13 residues. Per the germline V gene, CDR1 is MDHEN and CDR2 is SYDVKM.